Following are 27 T cell receptor beta chains from one sample sequenced in a study of technical replicates of blood from a handful of donors. Only in-frame clones appear in the TCRdb table, and some are missing; sequencing was by immunoSEQ multiplex PCR. The top ten hold approximately 0.25% of the sample, which has tens of thousands of clones, around 95% seen once. The sequenced sample was T cells isolated from PBMCs. The receptors here all came from a human donor in good health.

The CDR3 protein is CASTFGGLPRDEQYF. The CDR3 nucleotides are TGTGCCAGCACCTTCGGCGGCCTCCCGAGGGACGAGCAGTACTTC. The chain carries TRBV11-2 and TRBJ2-7, with D tentatively TRBD2 (5 bases). The V and J ends lost 7 bases and 5 bases respectively, with 21 bases between them. This CDR3 spans 15 amino acids. CDR1 and CDR2 (germline): SGHAT, FQNNGV.

The rearrangement joins TRBV5-1 to TRBJ1-2, with D possibly being TRBD1 (6 bases). Trimming took off 3 bases at V and 4 bases at J, with 10 bases between the two ends. Germline CDR1 is SGHRS and CDR2 is YFSETQ. The CDR3 sequence is 13 residues long. Written as DNA, the CDR3 is TGCGCCAGCAGCTCTGGACAGCCCTATGGCTACACCTTC. As protein: CASSSGQPYGYTF.

The V call is TRBV2, the J call TRBJ2-1; 7 bases map to TRBD1. CDR3 size: 15 residues. Trimming cost V 9 bases and J 1 base; bases outside gene matches: 9. The V gene's germline CDR1 is SNHLY and CDR2 FYNNEI. The CDR3 spells CARSKDRASYNEQFF. The CDR3 DNA follows: TGTGCCAGAAGTAAAGACAGGGCATCCTACAATGAGCAGTTCTTC.

V usage is TRBV5-1 and J usage is TRBJ1-5; D gene uncertain. Germline V lookup: CDR1 SGHRS, CDR2 YFSETQ. V shed 0 bases and J shed 5 bases, with 6 bases lying between them. The CDR3 contains 13 residues. The CDR3 protein is CASSLGGDQPQHF. CDR3 in DNA: TGCGCCAGCAGCTTGGGCGGGGATCAGCCCCAGCATTTT.

The chain uses TRBV10-3 and TRBJ1-1; 8 bases are a match to TRBD1. Germline V gene sequence: CDR1 ENHRY, CDR2 SYGVKD. The CDR3 is made up of 13 amino acids. Trimming cost V 6 bases and J 5 bases; bases outside gene matches: 5. CDR3 nucleotide sequence: TGTGCCATCAGCAGGGGGCAGGGAACTGAAGCTTTCTTT. This codes for CAISRGQGTEAFF.

CDR3 amino acids: CASSWSGTGNTIYF. In nucleotides, the CDR3 is TGTGCCAGCAGTTGGTCCGGGACTGGAAACACCATATATTTT. J is TRBJ1-3 and V is TRBV14; D is unresolved. The CDR3 totals 14 residues. Germline V gene lookup returns CDR1 SGHDN and CDR2 FVKESK. V was trimmed by 6 bases and J by 2 bases, leaving 11 bases between them. The whole variable domain, remainder taken from reference TRBV14 and TRBJ1-3, is EAGVTQFPSHSVIEKGQTVTLRCDPISGHDNLYWYRRVMGKEIKFLLHFVKESKQDESGMPNNRFLAERTGGTYSTLKVQPAELEDSGVYFCASSWSGTGNTIYFGEGSWLTVV.

This chain joins TRBV28 and TRBJ1-5; 9 bases agree with TRBD1. The CDR3 totals 17 residues. The germline CDR1 and CDR2 sequences are MDHEN and SYDVKM. V gave up 3 bases and J gave up 2 bases; unmatched junction bases: 8. Here the CDR3 DNA reads TGTGCCAGCAGTTTGTGGGGGACAGGGATAGGCAATCAGCCCCAGCATTTT. Its translation: CASSLWGTGIGNQPQHF. The full variable domain, completed using reference TRBV28 and TRBJ1-5, is DVKVTQSSRYLVKRTGEKVFLECVQDMDHENMFWYRQDPGLGLRLIYFSYDVKMKEKGDIPEGYSVSREKKERFSLILESASTNQTSMYLCASSLWGTGIGNQPQHFGDGTRLSIL.

V and J are TRBV4-2 and TRBJ1-6; D might be TRBD1 (5 bases). The V end lost 0 bases, the J end lost 9 bases, and 15 bases lay between the germline ends. The CDR3 contains 16 residues. Germline V gene lookup returns CDR1 LGHNA and CDR2 YNFKEQ. CDR3 in DNA: TGTGCCAGCAGCCAAGAAATCACAGCAAGGGGTTCACCCCTCCACTTT. It translates to CASSQEITARGSPLHF.

The rearrangement joins TRBV5-1 to TRBJ2-7; D is perhaps TRBD2 (6 bases). Germline V lookup: CDR1 SGHRS, CDR2 YFSETQ. The V end lost 2 bases, the J end lost 6 bases, and 24 bases lay between the germline ends. The CDR3 loop spans 17 amino acids. In DNA, the CDR3 is TGCGCCAGCAGCTTCACCCCGGGACTCGTAAATATGGGCGAGCAGTACTTC. Its translation is CASSFTPGLVNMGEQYF.

The sample holds one count of this clone. V gene TRBV30 combines with J gene TRBJ1-2; weak D call: TRBD1 (6 bases). Trimming stripped 2 bases from V and 13 bases from J, with 17 bases between. The CDR3 has 12 amino acids. Germline V CDR1 and CDR2: GTSNPN, SVGIG (reference sequence). The CDR3 sequence: CAWSSGDTKSTF. The DNA for the CDR3 is TGTGCCTGGAGTTCCGGGGACACTAAATCCACCTTC.

The chain links TRBV6-5 to TRBJ1-4; D may be TRBD1 (5 bases). The CDR3 totals 13 residues. Germline V gene data show CDR1 as MNHEY and CDR2 as SVGAGI. V dropped 5 bases and J dropped 7 bases, with 11 bases sitting between them. The CDR3 region is CASSRTGGEKLFF. In nucleotides, the CDR3 is TGTGCCAGCAGTAGAACAGGTGGTGAAAAACTGTTTTTT.

This sequence joins TRBV6-5 and TRBJ2-3, with D unclear. Trimming removed 0 bases at V and 3 bases at J, with 10 bases between. The CDR3 is 15 residues long. Germline V gene data show CDR1 as MNHEY and CDR2 as SVGAGI. The DNA for the CDR3 is TGTGCCAGCAGTTACTCGAGTCAGGTGACAGATACGCAGTATTTT. Translating gives CASSYSSQVTDTQYF.

The rearrangement uses TRBV7-2 and TRBJ2-1, with TRBD2 identical over 8 bases. CDR3 length: 16 amino acids. Germline assignment: CDR1 SGHTA and CDR2 FQGNSA. Losses at the gene ends were 0 bases for V and 3 bases for J; bases not matched to a gene: 4. CDR3 in amino acids: CASSLAPGGVYNEQFF. As DNA, the CDR3 is TGTGCCAGCAGCTTAGCCCCGGGGGGGGTCTACAATGAGCAGTTCTTC.

This clone was seen only a few times. The chain carries TRBV5-1 and TRBJ2-3; 14 bases are a match to TRBD2. Germline loops: CDR1 SGHRS, CDR2 YFSETQ. V was pared by 4 bases and J by 2 bases, with 6 bases of the junction left unmatched. CDR3 length: 17 amino acids. The CDR3 nucleotides are TGCGCCAGCAGCCGACTAGCGGGAGGGGGGAACACAGATACGCAGTATTTT. Translation: CASSRLAGGGNTDTQYF.

This rearrangement joins TRBV12-5 to TRBJ2-1; D is possibly TRBD2 (6 bases). This CDR3 contains 12 residues. Trimming removed 6 bases from V and 11 bases from J, with 14 bases in between. Germline values: CDR1 LGHNT, CDR2 FRNRAP. CDR3 in amino acids: CASGRTGTQQFF. In DNA form, the CDR3 reads TGTGCTAGTGGGAGAACCGGGACTCAGCAGTTCTTC.

The J gene is TRBJ2-7, the V gene TRBV9; D is undetermined. There are 16 residues in the CDR3. Germline V gene lookup returns CDR1 SGDLS and CDR2 YYNGEE. The V gene lost 4 bases and the J gene lost 4 bases, with 21 bases spanning the gap. CDR3 DNA: TGTGCCAGCAGCCAGTCGAGAGGCGGCTCTAGGTACGAGCAGTACTTC. It yields the protein CASSQSRGGSRYEQYF.

V is TRBV10-1 and J is TRBJ2-3, with 13 bases matching TRBD2. Germline CDR1 reads WNHNN; CDR2 reads SYGVQD (reference sequence). With V trimmed by 5 bases and J by 0 bases, 2 bases remained unmatched. The CDR3 contains 16 residues. The CDR3 sequence is CASSWTSGSSTDTQYF. The CDR3 bases are TGCGCCAGCAGTTGGACTAGCGGGAGTAGCACAGATACGCAGTATTTT.

The chain combines TRBV5-4 with TRBJ2-7, with TRBD2 identical over 9 bases. Germline-derived CDR1 and CDR2 are SGHNT and YYREEE (reference sequence). The CDR3 is 15 residues long. V lost 0 bases, J lost 3 bases, and 4 bases stayed unmatched. Written as DNA, the CDR3 is TGTGCCAGCAGCTTGGATAGCGGGAGTCTCTACGAGCAGTACTTC. Translation gives CASSLDSGSLYEQYF.

This chain links TRBV6-1 with TRBJ2-7; D gene ambiguous. V shed 5 bases and J shed 3 bases, with 2 bases lying between them. Per the germline V gene, CDR1 is MNHNS and CDR2 is SASEGT. This CDR3 contains 10 residues. CDR3 amino acids: CASSYYEQYF. DNA for the CDR3: TGTGCCAGCAGTTACTACGAGCAGTACTTC.

This clone was detected only a few times. The chain uses TRBV11-1 and TRBJ1-1; D gene unclear. Germline assignment: CDR1 SGHAT and CDR2 FQDESV (reference sequence). V shed 3 bases and J shed 5 bases, with 13 bases lying between them. CDR3 length: 14 amino acids. CDR3 DNA sequence: TGTGCCAGCAGCTTTACTGAGGGCGATACTGAAGCTTTCTTT. Protein sequence: CASSFTEGDTEAFF.

The J gene is TRBJ2-7, the V gene TRBV4-1; TRBD2 agrees at 8 bases. CDR1 is MGHRA, CDR2 YSYEKL, per germline. The trim removed 1 base at V and 0 bases at J, leaving 5 bases unmatched. CDR3 length equals 16 residues. CDR3 amino acids: CASSQGVLADSYEQYF. DNA of the CDR3: TGCGCCAGCAGCCAAGGGGTACTAGCGGACTCCTACGAGCAGTACTTC.

The chain has TRBV5-1 and TRBJ2-3, with D tentatively TRBD2 (6 bases). The V end lost 4 bases, the J end lost 4 bases, and 16 bases lay between the germline ends. CDR3 length: 15 amino acids. Germline CDR1 reads SGHRS; CDR2 reads YFSETQ. The CDR3 region has the DNA TGCGCCAGCAGCCACAAGACTAGTTCCGCAGATACGCAGTATTTT. Translating gives CASSHKTSSADTQYF.

This clone has only one observation. The J gene is TRBJ2-4, the V gene TRBV14, with D possibly matching TRBD1 (6 bases). This CDR3 has 14 amino acids. The ends were cut back, 4 bases at V and 6 bases at J, with 13 bases in the middle. Germline values: CDR1 SGHDN, CDR2 FVKESK. The CDR3 nucleotides are TGTGCCAGCAGCCCCGGGACATCAGTAAACATTCAGTACTTC. It is translated as CASSPGTSVNIQYF.

This chain uses TRBV30 with TRBJ2-5; TRBD1 matches at 9 bases. V was pared by 3 bases and J by 5 bases, with 10 bases of the junction left unmatched. CDR1 and CDR2 (germline): GTSNPN, SVGIG (reference sequence). CDR3 length: 15 residues. The CDR3: CAWSETGGLLETQYF. CDR3 DNA: TGTGCCTGGAGCGAGACAGGGGGTCTTTTGGAGACCCAGTACTTC.

This rearrangement joins TRBV27 to TRBJ2-2, with D perhaps TRBD1 (5 bases). This CDR3 has 13 amino acids. V shed 5 bases and J shed 8 bases, with 12 bases lying between them. Germline values: CDR1 MNHEY, CDR2 SMNVEV (reference sequence). The CDR3 sequence: CASSPGLWGELFF. In DNA, the CDR3 is TGTGCCAGCAGTCCAGGGCTTTGGGGGGAGCTGTTTTTT.

This rearrangement joins TRBV11-2 to TRBJ2-7, with a weak D call TRBD2 (5 bases). This CDR3 region has 16 residues. V lost 5 bases and J 6 bases, leaving 23 bases between the germline ends. Germline loops: CDR1 SGHAT, CDR2 FQNNGV. DNA of the CDR3: TGTGCCAGCAGCCCAGCGGTCGCGGCCTATCGGCTCGAGCAGTACTTC. Amino acids: CASSPAVAAYRLEQYF.

The chain carries TRBV9 and TRBJ2-7; 10 nucleotides line up with TRBD2. V was pared by 4 bases and J by 0 bases, with 7 bases of the junction left unmatched. Germline CDR1 SGDLS, CDR2 YYNGEE. The CDR3 has 16 residues. In nucleotides, the CDR3 is TGTGCCAGCAGCCCGGGACTAGCGTGGAGCTCCTACGAGCAGTACTTC. Encoded protein: CASSPGLAWSSYEQYF.